The 27 T cell receptor beta chains below come from one sample, sequenced in a study of metastatic and nonmetastatic thyroid tumors. Patients were all untreated before their thyroid surgery. Via MiXCR, TCRdb re-called the PCR reads. The repertoire has fewer than 100,000 clones, more than 13% of them found once; the top ten carry roughly 3.9%. What was sequenced was blood. The receptor set was obtained from a female donor with papillary thyroid cancer or a benign thyroid nodule (not recorded which). Some clones in this sample may be carry-over from other donors' samples.

At least ten counts were recorded for this clone. This chain links TRBV6-2 or TRBV6-3 with TRBJ2-4, with D maybe TRBD2 (6 bases). Germline CDR1 is MNHEY and CDR2 is SVGEGT. This CDR3 has 11 residues. With 8 bases removed from V and 12 bases from J, the gap between germline ends came to 14 bases. In nucleotides, the CDR3 is TGTGCCAGCGTAGGAGGGGTTAATCAGTACTTC. It specifies CASVGGVNQYF.

Many counts were recorded for this clone. The J gene is TRBJ1-1, the V gene TRBV20-1; a possible D gene is TRBD1 (5 bases). This CDR3 has 12 amino acids. Germline V gene sequence: CDR1 DFQATT, CDR2 SNEGSKA (reference sequence). V shed 3 bases and J shed 1 base, with 6 bases lying between them. CDR3 protein: CSASTGNTEAFF. The CDR3 coding sequence is TGCAGTGCTAGTACAGGGAACACTGAAGCTTTCTTT.

This clone was counted many times. The rearrangement uses TRBV19 and TRBJ1-1; D is undetermined. Germline-derived CDR1 and CDR2 are LNHDA and SQIVND (reference sequence). V shed 2 bases and J shed 5 bases, with 21 bases lying between them. The CDR3 is 17 amino acids. CDR3 DNA sequence: TGTGCCAGTAGTATATCTCCCCAGATCCCTCCACGGACTGAAGCTTTCTTT. It translates to CASSISPQIPPRTEAFF.

This clone was counted only a few times. The chain joins TRBV5-6 to TRBJ1-1, with TRBD1 as a possible D gene (5 bases). CDR3 length equals 16 residues. The V and J ends lost 6 bases and 5 bases respectively, with 23 bases between them. Germline V gives CDR1 SGHDT, CDR2 YYEEEE. The CDR3 coding sequence is TGTGCCAGCACACACACCAAAGGGGAGTCGTGGACTGAAGCTTTCTTT. Its translation: CASTHTKGESWTEAFF.

This clone was found many times. The gene calls are TRBV5-1 and TRBJ1-6, with 7 bases lining up with TRBD1. Germline CDR1 is SGHRS and CDR2 is YFSETQ. V trimming: 2 bases; J trimming: 5 bases; junction bases outside the gene matches: 4. The CDR3 is made up of 15 amino acids. CDR3 nucleotide sequence: TGCGCCAGCAGCTTTCCCGACAGGGATAATTCACCCCTCCACTTT. Amino acids: CASSFPDRDNSPLHF.

This clone was recorded a few times. One base away lies a much larger clone, so this may be a sequencing read error. The rearrangement links TRBV6-1 to TRBJ2-3; D possibly corresponds to TRBD2 (6 bases). Germline-derived CDR1 and CDR2 are MNHNS and SASEGT. This CDR3 comprises 15 residues. The CDR3 here is CSSRYGGVDTDTQYF. CDR3 in DNA: TGTTCCAGCAGATATGGCGGGGTTGACACAGATACGCAGTATTTT.

In this sample, this clone turned up many times. V usage is TRBV9 and J usage is TRBJ2-3; D is unclear. V was pared by 0 bases and J by 4 bases, with 12 bases between. CDR1 and CDR2 from the germline V gene are SGDLS and YYNGEE. The CDR3 length is 15 residues. The CDR3 reads CASSVAIGRADTQYF. CDR3 nucleotides: TGTGCCAGCAGCGTAGCTATCGGACGGGCAGATACGCAGTATTTT.

The table lists this clone with many counts. The chain carries TRBV6-1 and TRBJ1-1; D may be TRBD1 (6 bases). The CDR3 sequence is 14 residues long. Trimming left V 7 bases short and J 0 bases short, with 12 bases between. Per germline, CDR1 MNHNS and CDR2 SASEGT. DNA of the CDR3: TGTGCCAGCACCGTACAGGGTATGAACACTGAAGCTTTCTTT. This gives the protein CASTVQGMNTEAFF.

This chain joins TRBV6-5 and TRBJ1-3, with no clear D. V lost 2 bases and J 0 bases, leaving 14 bases between the germline ends. Germline V lookup: CDR1 MNHEY, CDR2 SVGAGI. CDR3 length: 17 residues. The CDR3 nucleotides read TGTGCCAGCAGTTACGGCGAGGTGGGCCCCTCTGGAAACACCATATATTTT. Residues: CASSYGEVGPSGNTIYF.

At least ten counts were recorded for this clone. The chain uses TRBV3-1 and TRBJ2-2; 8 positions match TRBD2. The length of the CDR3 is 16 residues. Germline CDR1 LGHDT, CDR2 YNNKEL (reference sequence). Trimming at V came to 2 bases and at J to 7 bases, leaving 9 bases not matched to a gene. CDR3: CASSQIGGGKGGELFF. DNA of the CDR3: TGTGCCAGCAGCCAAATAGGCGGGGGGAAAGGCGGGGAGCTGTTTTTT.

This clone was counted a few times. A much more abundant neighbour one base away suggests this may be a read error. The chain links TRBV3-1 to TRBJ1-6; D gene unclear. Germline lookup yields CDR1 LGHDT and CDR2 YNNKEL (reference sequence). There are 14 residues in the CDR3. The V and J ends lost 4 bases and 5 bases respectively, with 9 bases between them. The CDR3 nucleotides are TGTGCCAGCAGCCCCCGGGCAGATAATTCACCCCTCCACTTT. Translated: CASSPRADNSPLHF.

Regarding this clone: A much larger clone lies a single base off, so this may be a read error. The J gene is TRBJ2-2, the V gene TRBV9; D may be TRBD2 (6 bases). The CDR3 sequence is 14 residues long. Germline CDR1 and CDR2: SGDLS and YYNGEE. CDR3 loop: CASRGVREAGEPFF. The CDR3 coding sequence is TGTGCCTCCCGCGGGGTGAGGGAAGCCGGGGAGCCGTTTTTT.

Remarks on this clone: This may come from a read error, since a much larger clone is one base off. The chain links TRBV6-5 to TRBJ1-1, with a tentative D call TRBD1 (6 bases). V lost 7 bases, J lost 2 bases, and 14 bases lay in between. The CDR3 is made up of 14 amino acids. Germline V gene sequence: CDR1 MNHEY, CDR2 SVGAGI. CDR3 residues: CASTVQGINTEAFF. The CDR3, as DNA: TGTGCCAGCACCGTACAGGGTATTAACACTGAAGCTTTCTTT.

Ten or more counts support this clone. The chain employs TRBV20-1 and TRBJ2-5; D uncertain. V was trimmed by 0 bases and J by 7 bases, leaving 18 bases between them. CDR1 DFQATT and CDR2 SNEGSKA come from the germline V gene (reference sequence). The CDR3 has 15 residues. As DNA, the CDR3 is TGCAGTGCTAGAGATGGTGGCAGCTTAATGGGGACCCAGTACTTC. It codes for CSARDGGSLMGTQYF.

This clone has at least ten counts. The rearrangement joins TRBV7-9 to TRBJ2-1; no firm D call. Germline V gives CDR1 SEHNR, CDR2 FQNEAQ (reference sequence). The CDR3 covers 16 residues. Trimming shortened V by 2 bases and J by 10 bases, and 21 bases separated the two germline ends. CDR3 coding DNA: TGTGCCAGCAGCTTAATGGGTCGGGCAGTCTTTAGGGAGCAGTTCTTC. Translated: CASSLMGRAVFREQFF.

This clone was picked up many times. Other DNA sequences within the sample encode an identical CDR3. This rearrangement joins TRBV6-2 or TRBV6-3 to TRBJ2-1, with 10 bases aligning to TRBD2. Germline CDR1 MNHEY, CDR2 SVGEGT. V gave up 8 bases and J gave up 2 bases; unmatched junction bases: 0. The CDR3 covers 13 residues. The CDR3 sequence: CASGLAAYNEQFF. The DNA of the CDR3 is TGTGCCAGCGGACTAGCGGCCTACAATGAGCAGTTCTTC.

This clone was counted many times. J is TRBJ1-6 and V is TRBV7-9; 7 bases fit TRBD1. Germline assignment: CDR1 SEHNR and CDR2 FQNEAQ (reference sequence). The CDR3 has 15 residues. Trimming removed 5 bases from V and 6 bases from J; junction bases left unmatched: 7. Written as DNA, the CDR3 is TGTGCCAGCAGCGAACCCGGGACAGCTAATTCACCCCTCCACTTT. Amino acid sequence: CASSEPGTANSPLHF.

The table lists this clone with many counts. The chain combines TRBV18 with TRBJ2-1; D unclear. Germline V gene data show CDR1 as KGHSH and CDR2 as LQKENI. CDR3 length: 11 amino acids. V was shortened by 6 bases and J by 8 bases, with 8 bases between the two germline ends. In DNA form, the CDR3 reads TGTGCCAGCTCGCGGTTCGATGAGCAGTTCTTC. Amino acids: CASSRFDEQFF.

This clone was recorded many times. V is TRBV5-1 and J is TRBJ2-6; D not resolved. Germline CDR1 is SGHRS and CDR2 is YFSETQ. The CDR3 loop spans 16 amino acids. Trimming removed 0 bases from V and 1 base from J, with 8 bases in between. The CDR3: CASSLAGGSGANVLTF. CDR3 nucleotide sequence: TGCGCCAGCAGCTTGGCGGGTGGATCTGGGGCCAACGTCCTGACTTTC.

The table lists this clone with a few counts. Given a much more abundant clone one base away, this may be a read error. The genes are TRBV6-5 and TRBJ2-5; D tentatively reads TRBD1 or TRBD2 (5 bases each). The CDR3 length is 12 residues. Germline CDR1 is MNHEY and CDR2 is SVGAGI. Trimming stripped 4 bases from V and 9 bases from J, with 12 bases between. The CDR3 region is CASSSGDGAQYF. The DNA for the CDR3 is TGTGCCAGCAGTTCTGGGGACGGTGCCCAGTACTTC.

This clone has at least ten counts. The CDR3 DNA reads TGTGCCAGCAGTTTATTTTCCGGGACGGGACGGTCCTACGAGCAGTACTTC. Translation gives CASSLFSGTGRSYEQYF. The chain is built from TRBV28 and TRBJ2-7; possibly TRBD1 or TRBD2 for D (5 bases each). V dropped 1 base and J dropped 1 base, with 17 bases sitting between them. CDR1 MDHEN and CDR2 SYDVKM come from the germline V gene. The CDR3 length is 17 residues.

This clone was seen many times. The chain joins TRBV9 to TRBJ2-1; 7 positions agree with TRBD1. Trimming cost V 2 bases and J 2 bases; bases outside gene matches: 4. This CDR3 has 15 amino acids. Per germline, CDR1 SGDLS and CDR2 YYNGEE. Written as DNA, the CDR3 is TGTGCCAGCAGCGTGGGACAGAACACCTACAATGAGCAGTTCTTC. Residues: CASSVGQNTYNEQFF. Variable domain in full (rest from reference TRBV9 and TRBJ2-1): DSGVTQTPKHLITATGQRVTLRCSPRSGDLSVYWYQQSLDQGLQFLIQYYNGEERAKGNILERFSAQQFPDLHSELNLSSLELGDSALYFCASSVGQNTYNEQFFGPGTRLTVL.

The table lists this clone with many counts. This chain links TRBV4-2 with TRBJ1-1; D ambiguous. Germline values: CDR1 LGHNA, CDR2 YNFKEQ. Trimming pared 4 bases from V and 8 bases from J, leaving 14 bases between. CDR3 size: 13 residues. DNA of the CDR3: TGTGCCAGCAGCCGACGGAGGAGAGAAGAAGCTTTCTTT. This sequence encodes CASSRRRREEAFF.

As for this clone: Since a much larger clone is just one base distant, this may be a read error. Given the absence of the conserved phenylalanine or tryptophan at the CDR3 end, a read error is likely. The chain carries TRBV5-4 and TRBJ2-7; D not certain. V dropped 2 bases and J dropped 3 bases, with 15 bases sitting between them. CDR1 and CDR2 (germline): SGHNT, YYREEE (reference sequence). The CDR3 runs 15 residues. CDR3 amino acids: CASSFGNTNDYEQYL. CDR3 nucleotide sequence: TGTGCCAGCAGCTTTGGGAACACCAACGACTACGAGCAGTACCTC.

This clone was seen ten or more times. The rearrangement links TRBV19 to TRBJ2-1; tentatively, D is TRBD1 or TRBD2 (5 bases each). The V gene lost 5 bases and the J gene lost 0 bases, with 11 bases spanning the gap. In germline, CDR1 is LNHDA, CDR2 SQIVND (reference sequence). The CDR3 totals 15 residues. The DNA for the CDR3 is TGTGCCAGTAGTCCCGAGGGGAGCTCCTACAATGAGCAGTTCTTC. It yields the protein CASSPEGSSYNEQFF.

This clone was recorded many times. Other DNA sequences within the sample encode an identical CDR3. V gene TRBV12-3 or TRBV12-4 combines with J gene TRBJ2-5; D uncertain. This CDR3 comprises 16 residues. Trimming left V 4 bases short and J 5 bases short, with 20 bases between. CDR3 in DNA: TGTGCCAGCAGTTCGAATCGGATGGGCGCGGTTGAGACCCAGTACTTC. Translating it yields CASSSNRMGAVETQYF.

Only a few counts were recorded for this clone. An end of the junction differs from the germline gene, which may be a read error. The chain links TRBV12-3 or TRBV12-4 to TRBJ2-2; D is possibly TRBD1 or TRBD2 (5 bases each). The CDR3 consists of 16 residues. The CDR3 DNA reads as TGTGCCAGCAGTGGTTTGGTGGGGCCTAACACCGGGGAGCTGGTTTTT. It specifies CASSGLVGPNTGELVF.